The rows below give T cell receptor beta chains drawn from one sample of a study of shared clonotypes between healthy human individuals. Sequencing used immunoSEQ multiplex PCR; TCRdb keeps in-frame clones, though not all of them. Among about 710,000 clones, roughly two thirds were seen once, and the ten largest hold more than 1.5%. The sample was memory CD4+ T cells sorted from blood. These receptors were collected from a woman in her twenties or thirties in good health. CDR3s include the opening cysteine and the closing phenylalanine or tryptophan. The D gene is left open where the match is weak. Clone size is given for some rows only: seen once, a few or many times, or a class if the clone is expanded.

d_gene	v_gene	j_gene	len	abundance	CDR3aa	CDR3nt
NA	TRBV6-6	TRBJ2-1	16	NA	CASSYAGQSSYNEQFF	TGTGCCAGCAGTTACGCCGGACAGAGCTCCTACAATGAGCAGTTCTTC
TRBD1	TRBV6-5	TRBJ1-2	14	NA	CASSAAGTVYGYTF	TGTGCCAGCAGTGCCGCGGGGACAGTCTATGGCTACACCTTC
TRBD1	TRBV7-3	TRBJ1-2	14	few	CASRQGQGLGGYTF	TGTGCCAGCAGACAGGGACAGGGGCTGGGTGGCTACACCTTC
NA	TRBV2	TRBJ1-2	15	once	CASSEIRGSYDGYTF	TGTGCCAGCAGTGAGATACGGGGATCATATGATGGCTACACCTTC
NA	TRBV19	TRBJ2-2	14	NA	CASTRDLTTGELFF	TGTGCCAGTACGCGGGACCTCACCACCGGGGAGCTGTTTTTT
NA	TRBV5-1	TRBJ2-3	16	few	CASSNALDRDPDTQYF	TGCGCCAGCAGCAATGCCTTGGACAGAGACCCAGATACGCAGTATTTT
NA	TRBV7-2	TRBJ2-1	16	NA	CASSFTSVSSYNEQFF	TGTGCCAGCAGCTTCACTTCCGTGAGCTCCTACAATGAGCAGTTCTTC
NA	TRBV19	TRBJ1-2	15	NA	CASSIDLDSNYGYTF	TGTGCCAGTAGTATAGATCTGGATAGTAACTATGGCTACACCTTC
TRBD1	TRBV11-2	TRBJ1-1	14	NA	CASRSDRGRTEAFF	TGTGCCAGCAGATCCGACAGGGGGAGGACTGAAGCTTTCTTT
NA	TRBV5-1	TRBJ2-1	13	NA	CASRGQEVDEQFF	TGCGCCAGCCGGGGCCAGGAAGTGGATGAGCAGTTCTTC
NA	TRBV28	TRBJ1-5	15	NA	CASSMTGSGNQPQHF	TGTGCCAGCAGTATGACGGGATCGGGCAATCAGCCCCAGCATTTT
NA	TRBV10-1	TRBJ1-5	12	many	CASSAGNQPQHF	TGCGCCAGCAGTGCTGGCAATCAGCCCCAGCATTTT
NA	TRBV30	TRBJ1-1	15	NA	CAWSLRLRLRTEAFF	TGTGCCTGGAGTCTGAGGCTGCGGCTCAGGACTGAAGCTTTCTTT
NA	TRBV7-2	TRBJ2-7	14	once	CASSLVTGGYEQYF	TGTGCCAGCAGCTTAGTGACAGGAGGCTACGAGCAGTACTTC
TRBD1	TRBV4-1	TRBJ2-3	15	few	CASSSTGAKANTQYF	TGCGCCAGCAGCTCTACAGGGGCTAAGGCCAATACGCAGTATTTT
TRBD2	TRBV10-1	TRBJ2-3	16	NA	CASSSLAGSPADTQYF	TGCGCCAGCAGCTCCTTAGCGGGAAGCCCTGCAGATACGCAGTATTTT
NA	TRBV5-8	TRBJ1-3	16	many	CASSSRLQFSGNTIYF	TGTGCCAGCAGCTCCCGTCTACAGTTCTCTGGAAACACCATATATTTT
NA	TRBV25-1	TRBJ1-2	14	NA	CASSESAVNYGYTF	TGTGCCAGCAGTGAATCTGCCGTTAACTATGGCTACACCTTC